The 28 T cell receptor beta chains presented below share a single source sample, sequenced in a study of early T cells in non-severe SARS-CoV-2 infection. TCRdb ran MiXCR on the 5' RACE reads and lists one entry per CDR3 protein. The sample comprises 35,000 to 45,000 distinct CDR3 sequences, roughly an eighth of which are singletons, and about a sixth rests with the top ten. Sequenced sample: whole blood. The origin of the receptors is an adult who was a healthcare worker with PCR-confirmed SARS-CoV-2 infection or an uninfected control (not recorded which).

This sequence joins TRBV7-9 and TRBJ2-5; TRBD2 matches 8 bases. Per germline, CDR1 SEHNR and CDR2 FQNEAQ (reference sequence). V gave up 7 bases and J gave up 5 bases; unmatched junction bases: 6. This CDR3 is built from 13 residues. As DNA, the CDR3 is TGTGCCAGCACCTCAGCGGGGGATGAGACCCAGTACTTC. As protein: CASTSAGDETQYF.

This clonotype was detected only a few times. This chain connects TRBV6-2 or TRBV6-3 to TRBJ2-5, with 11 bases identical to TRBD2. V lost 2 bases and J lost 4; bases outside the gene matches: 3. Germline CDR1 MNHEY, CDR2 SVGEGT. This CDR3 contains 15 residues. CDR3 region: CASSYSTSGGETQYF. CDR3 coding DNA: TGTGCCAGCAGTTACAGTACTAGCGGGGGAGAGACCCAGTACTTC.

This clonotype came up a few times. The rearrangement links TRBV25-1 to TRBJ2-7; possible D gene TRBD2, 5 bases. CDR3 length: 15 amino acids. Trimming took off 4 bases at V and 7 bases at J, with 20 bases between the two ends. Germline assignment: CDR1 MGHDK and CDR2 SYGVNS. CDR3 residues: CASSGTGFMMGEQYF. The CDR3 DNA is TGTGCCAGCAGTGGCACGGGGTTCATGATGGGAGAGCAGTACTTC.

The V call is TRBV28, the J call TRBJ2-1, with unresolved D. CDR1 and CDR2 from the germline V gene are MDHEN and SYDVKM. The CDR3 loop spans 11 amino acids. Trimming stripped 5 bases from V and 6 bases from J, with 5 bases between. This CDR3 is CASSTANEQFF. The CDR3 DNA sequence: TGTGCCAGCAGTACAGCCAATGAGCAGTTCTTC. The full variable domain, its missing parts supplied by reference TRBV28 and TRBJ2-1, is DVKVTQSSRYLVKRTGEKVFLECVQDMDHENMFWYRQDPGLGLRLIYFSYDVKMKEKGDIPEGYSVSREKKERFSLILESASTNQTSMYLCASSTANEQFFGPGTRLTVL.

This clonotype was detected only a few times. The gene calls are TRBV4-2 and TRBJ2-7; possible D gene TRBD2, 6 bases. Germline assignment: CDR1 LGHNA and CDR2 YNFKEQ. The CDR3 has 16 amino acids. Trimming pared 1 base from V and 5 bases from J, leaving 18 bases between. The DNA of the CDR3 is TGTGCCAGCAGCCAAGGGAGGGATAGAACAGACCACGAGCAGTACTTC. It yields the protein CASSQGRDRTDHEQYF.

This clonotype has at least ten counts. The chain combines TRBV20-1 with TRBJ2-1, with 11 bases lining up with TRBD2. The CDR3 is 16 residues long. Germline V CDR1 and CDR2: DFQATT, SNEGSKA (reference sequence). The junction had 8 bases not matched to a gene; V was cut back by 3 bases and J by 4 bases. CDR3: CSARLRLAGPYNEQFF. The CDR3 DNA is TGCAGTGCTAGGTTGCGACTAGCGGGGCCTTACAATGAGCAGTTCTTC.

The gene calls are TRBV7-8 and TRBJ1-5; D is possibly TRBD1 (5 bases). This CDR3 has 14 residues. Germline V CDR1 and CDR2: SGHVS, FQNEAQ. V was pared by 3 bases and J by 5 bases, with 11 bases between. The CDR3 DNA follows: TGTGCCAGCAGCTTGACTAGGGGCTATCAGCCCCAGCATTTT. Residues: CASSLTRGYQPQHF.

This clonotype was seen many times. The V call is TRBV6-5, the J call TRBJ2-7; D is perhaps TRBD1 (6 bases). The germline V and J ends were trimmed by 5 bases and 5 bases, with 10 bases remaining between them. The CDR3 totals 12 residues. From germline, CDR1 is MNHEY and CDR2 SVGAGI. The CDR3 protein is CASSARGDEQYF. The CDR3 DNA follows: TGTGCCAGCAGTGCCAGGGGAGACGAGCAGTACTTC.

This clonotype was picked up many times. The chain combines TRBV14 with TRBJ2-1; 11 bases are shared with TRBD2. Trimming cost V 3 bases and J 14 bases; bases outside gene matches: 6. Germline CDR1 reads SGHDN; CDR2 reads FVKESK. The length of the CDR3 is 13 residues. Here the CDR3 reads CASSQQLAGGEFF. For the CDR3, the DNA is TGTGCCAGCAGCCAGCAGCTAGCGGGAGGCGAGTTCTTC. The full variable domain, completed using reference TRBV14 and TRBJ2-1, is EAGVTQFPSHSVIEKGQTVTLRCDPISGHDNLYWYRRVMGKEIKFLLHFVKESKQDESGMPNNRFLAERTGGTYSTLKVQPAELEDSGVYFCASSQQLAGGEFFGPGTRLTVL.

This clonotype appeared many times. The chain employs TRBV7-2 and TRBJ1-1, with D possibly matching TRBD1 (5 bases). Germline CDR1 is SGHTA and CDR2 is FQGNSA. The CDR3 has 14 residues. V dropped 7 bases and J dropped 6 bases, with 18 bases sitting between them. CDR3 coding DNA: TGTGCCAGCACCCTACAGGCAGCGGTCGCTGAAGCTTTCTTT. Translating gives CASTLQAAVAEAFF.

This clonotype was found many times. The V call is TRBV6-2 or TRBV6-3, the J call TRBJ2-1, with D unclear. The CDR3 runs to 14 residues. With 4 bases removed from V and 1 base from J, the gap between germline ends came to 8 bases. CDR1 and CDR2 from the germline V gene are MNHEY and SVGEGT. The CDR3 spells CASSLGFSYNEQFF. The CDR3 nucleotides are TGTGCCAGCAGTTTAGGGTTTTCCTACAATGAGCAGTTCTTC.

This clonotype was counted ten times or more. The gene calls are TRBV11-2 and TRBJ2-1, with 9 positions matching TRBD2. Germline V lookup: CDR1 SGHAT, CDR2 FQNNGV. The ends lost 5 bases at V and 10 bases at J; junction bases unmatched: 12. The CDR3 sequence is 15 residues long. DNA of the CDR3: TGTGCCAGCAGCGCATCTAGCGGGGCCGTTGGGGAGCAGTTCTTC. Translated, it gives CASSASSGAVGEQFF.

This clonotype was observed a handful of times. V usage is TRBV7-6 and J usage is TRBJ2-1; 10 bases line up with TRBD2. V was pared by 1 base and J by 7 bases, with 10 bases of the junction left unmatched. CDR1 is SGHVS, CDR2 FNYEAQ, per germline. The CDR3 spans 17 residues. This CDR3 reads CASSLGAASGGVNEQFF. The CDR3 DNA reads as TGTGCCAGCAGCTTAGGTGCGGCTAGCGGGGGAGTTAATGAGCAGTTCTTC. Filled out from reference TRBV7-6 and TRBJ2-1, the complete variable domain reads GAGVSQSPRYKVTKRGQDVALRCDPISGHVSLYWYRQALGQGPEFLTYFNYEAQQDKSGLPNDRFSAERPEGSISTLTIQRTEQRDSAMYRCASSLGAASGGVNEQFFGPGTRLTVL.

Ten or more counts support this clonotype. The chain links TRBV24-1 to TRBJ2-3; D is ambiguous. Deletions cut 2 bases from V and 6 bases from J, with 17 bases between. Germline V gene lookup returns CDR1 KGHDR and CDR2 SFDVKD. There are 16 residues in the CDR3. The CDR3 loop is CATSDSLGSHTDTQYF. Here the CDR3 DNA reads TGTGCCACCAGTGATTCCCTCGGCAGCCACACGGATACGCAGTATTTT.

The table lists this clonotype with a few counts. The V gene is TRBV12-3 or TRBV12-4, the J gene TRBJ2-3; D may be TRBD1 or TRBD2 (5 bases each). The CDR3 is made up of 16 amino acids. The V end was cut by 7 bases, the J end by 2 bases, with 19 bases between. CDR3 sequence (DNA): TGTGCCAGCACCCGCTACCGGGACCAGACCACAGATACGCAGTATTTT. Protein product: CASTRYRDQTTDTQYF.

This clonotype appeared a few times. The CDR3 spells CASSVGQGALGELFF. The CDR3 DNA sequence: TGTGCCAGCAGCGTGGGACAGGGCGCGCTCGGGGAGCTGTTTTTT. This sequence joins TRBV9 and TRBJ2-2; the match to TRBD1 covers 9 bases. The CDR3 is made up of 15 amino acids. The germline CDR1 and CDR2 sequences are SGDLS and YYNGEE. Unmatched junction bases numbered 6, after V lost 2 bases and J lost 7 bases. Full variable domain (remainder filled in from reference TRBV9 and TRBJ2-2): DSGVTQTPKHLITATGQRVTLRCSPRSGDLSVYWYQQSLDQGLQFLIQYYNGEERAKGNILERFSAQQFPDLHSELNLSSLELGDSALYFCASSVGQGALGELFFGEGSRLTVL.

The CDR3 region has the DNA TGCAGTGCTAAAGTTGAGGGGGCAGATACGCAGTATTTT. Translation gives CSAKVEGADTQYF. The chain carries TRBV20-1 and TRBJ2-3, with D possibly matching TRBD1 (6 bases). The germline V and J ends were trimmed by 4 bases and 4 bases, with 12 bases remaining between them. Germline V gives CDR1 DFQATT, CDR2 SNEGSKA (reference sequence). This CDR3 has 13 amino acids.

J is TRBJ2-5 and V is TRBV10-3, with 7 bases aligning to TRBD1. J was trimmed by 3 bases and V by 0 bases; bases with no gene match: 1. CDR1 is ENHRY and CDR2 is SYGVKD in the germline V gene. CDR3 length: 14 amino acids. The DNA for the CDR3 is TGTGCCATCAGTGAGTCGGGGACAGAAGAGACCCAGTACTTC. It specifies CAISESGTEETQYF.

This clonotype was detected only a few times. The chain couples TRBV6-2 or TRBV6-3 to TRBJ2-2; D may be TRBD1 (5 bases). V lost 0 bases and J lost 6, with 11 bases in between. The CDR3 is made up of 15 amino acids. CDR1 and CDR2 (germline): MNHEY, SVGEGT. CDR3: CASSYSPDSSGELFF. The DNA for the CDR3 is TGTGCCAGCAGTTACTCACCCGACAGTTCCGGGGAGCTGTTTTTT.

The chain uses TRBV28 and TRBJ2-5, with 7 bases identical to TRBD2. Germline trimming cut 5 bases from V and 1 base from J; bases unmatched to any gene: 4. The V gene's germline CDR1 is MDHEN and CDR2 SYDVKM. This CDR3 region has 14 residues. The CDR3 DNA sequence: TGTGCCAGCAGTGTAGCGGGCCTCCAAGAGACCCAGTACTTC. Translation gives CASSVAGLQETQYF.

The table lists this clonotype with many counts. The gene calls are TRBV5-1 and TRBJ2-2; 13 nucleotides align to TRBD2. Germline values: CDR1 SGHRS, CDR2 YFSETQ. The CDR3 is 17 amino acids. J gave up 2 bases and V 0 bases, and 1 base lay outside the gene matches. The CDR3 here is CASSLGLAGGNTGELFF. CDR3 DNA sequence: TGCGCCAGCAGCTTGGGACTAGCGGGAGGAAACACCGGGGAGCTGTTTTTT. Looking up the rest from reference TRBV5-1 and TRBJ2-2 gives the full variable domain: KAGVTQTPRYLIKTRGQQVTLSCSPISGHRSVSWYQQTPGQGLQFLFEYFSETQRNKGNFPGRFSGRQFSNSRSEMNVSTLELGDSALYLCASSLGLAGGNTGELFFGEGSRLTVL.

This clonotype was detected ten times or more. The chain employs TRBV29-1 and TRBJ1-2; the D is unclear. The V gene lost 5 bases and the J gene lost 4 bases, with 20 bases spanning the gap. The germline V gene has CDR1 SQVTM and CDR2 ANQGSEA. CDR3 length: 15 residues. CDR3 coding DNA: TGCAGCGTTTCCCCTCGGGTCCCTGAGGGCTATGGCTACACCTTC. Its protein product is CSVSPRVPEGYGYTF.

This clonotype was observed many times. The V and J genes are TRBV7-9 and TRBJ1-1; the D gene is possibly TRBD1 (5 bases). CDR1 is SEHNR, CDR2 FQNEAQ, per germline (reference sequence). This CDR3 is built from 14 residues. Trimming stripped 5 bases from V and 5 bases from J, with 15 bases between. This CDR3 is CASSATGGWTEAFF. CDR3 DNA: TGTGCCAGCAGCGCGACTGGGGGGTGGACTGAAGCTTTCTTT.

This clonotype has more than one count but fewer than ten. V usage is TRBV20-1 and J usage is TRBJ1-5; maybe TRBD1 (6 bases). Trimming removed 3 bases from V and 1 base from J, with 13 bases in between. The germline CDR1 and CDR2 sequences are DFQATT and SNEGSKA (reference sequence). The CDR3 runs 15 residues. The CDR3 region has the DNA TGCAGTGCTAGCAGGGACACGGGGAGCAATCAGCCCCAGCATTTT. It specifies CSASRDTGSNQPQHF.

This clonotype was seen a handful of times. The chain couples TRBV10-3 to TRBJ1-2; D gene uncertain. The germline V and J ends were trimmed by 2 bases and 6 bases, with 4 bases remaining between them. Per the germline V gene, CDR1 is ENHRY and CDR2 is SYGVKD. The CDR3 length is 11 residues. This CDR3 reads CAISERDGYTF. In DNA, the CDR3 is TGTGCCATCAGTGAGAGAGATGGCTACACCTTC.

At least ten counts were recorded for this clonotype. V is TRBV2 and J is TRBJ2-1, with D possibly called TRBD1 or TRBD2 (5 bases each). Germline CDR1 SNHLY, CDR2 FYNNEI. Trimming stripped 8 bases from V and 6 bases from J, with 17 bases between. This CDR3 has 14 residues. CDR3 nucleotide sequence: TGTGCCAGCGAGGGTAGAGGGGTGAGCAATGAGCAGTTCTTC. This encodes CASEGRGVSNEQFF.

This clonotype appeared many times. V is TRBV7-3 and J is TRBJ2-3, with 8 positions matching TRBD1. The CDR3 contains 14 residues. Germline CDR1 SGHTA, CDR2 FQGTGA. J lost 4 bases, V lost 5 bases, and 5 bases had no gene match. CDR3 protein: CASSPQGAADTQYF. The DNA for the CDR3 is TGTGCCAGCAGCCCCCAGGGGGCGGCAGATACGCAGTATTTT.

This clonotype was counted ten times or more. The chain joins TRBV2 to TRBJ2-3; D tentatively fits TRBD1 or TRBD2 (6 bases each). Germline assignment: CDR1 SNHLY and CDR2 FYNNEI. V was shortened by 3 bases and J by 5 bases, with 9 bases between the two germline ends. This CDR3 is 13 amino acids long. The CDR3 reads CASSDGGGDTQYF. The CDR3 DNA is TGTGCCAGCAGTGATGGAGGGGGAGATACGCAGTATTTT.